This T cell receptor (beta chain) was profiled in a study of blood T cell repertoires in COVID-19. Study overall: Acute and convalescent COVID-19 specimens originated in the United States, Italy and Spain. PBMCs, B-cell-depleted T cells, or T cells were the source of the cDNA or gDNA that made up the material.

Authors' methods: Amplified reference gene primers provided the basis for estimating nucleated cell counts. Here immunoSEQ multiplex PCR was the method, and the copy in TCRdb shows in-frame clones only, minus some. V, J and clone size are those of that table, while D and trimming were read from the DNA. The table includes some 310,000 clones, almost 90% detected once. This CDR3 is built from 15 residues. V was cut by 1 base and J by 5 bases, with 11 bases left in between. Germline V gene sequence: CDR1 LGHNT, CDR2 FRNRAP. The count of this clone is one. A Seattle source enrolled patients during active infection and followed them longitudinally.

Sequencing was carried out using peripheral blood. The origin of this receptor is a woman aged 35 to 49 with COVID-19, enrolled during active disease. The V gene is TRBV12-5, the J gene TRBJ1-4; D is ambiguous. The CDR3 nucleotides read TGTGCTAGTGGTTTGGGAGCGGGAACCAATGAAAAACTGTTTTTT. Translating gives CASGLGAGTNEKLFF.